Listed here are 5 T cell receptor beta chains from one sample, sequenced in a study of T cell repertoires in cytomegalovirus infection. A single record per CDR3 protein comes from TCRdb applying MiXCR to the reads. This sample yields approximately 250,000 distinct CDR3 sequences, of which about 12% are seen a single time; approximately 1.6% belongs to the top ten. The sequencing sample was made of PBMCs. The source is a human donor in good health (CMV status not recorded). Some clones in this sample may be carry-over from other donors' samples.

Many counts were recorded for this clonotype. The chain uses TRBV7-3 and TRBJ1-1; D gene ambiguous. Germline CDR1 SGHTA, CDR2 FQGTGA. With 2 bases removed from V and 1 base from J, the gap between germline ends came to 11 bases. The CDR3 loop spans 15 amino acids. The CDR3 loop is CASSLEGLENTEAFF. The CDR3 bases are TGTGCCAGCAGCTTAGAAGGTCTGGAGAACACTGAAGCTTTCTTT.

V is TRBV23-1 and J is TRBJ1-6; 12 positions match TRBD1. TRBV23-1 is an open reading frame, and its role is uncertain. The CDR3 is 20 residues long. The V segment lost 6 bases and the J segment 4 bases; nucleotides outside the gene matches: 16. The CDR3 loop is CASSRGRDRGRLGYNSPLHF. DNA for the CDR3: TGCGCCAGCAGCCGAGGCCGGGACAGGGGGCGCCTGGGATATAATTCACCCCTCCACTTT.

This clonotype was found many times. The chain links TRBV6-2 or TRBV6-3 to TRBJ2-3, with no clear D. This CDR3 region has 14 residues. V was pared by 2 bases and J by 2 bases, with 8 bases between. Germline CDR1 and CDR2: MNHEY and SVGEGT. The CDR3 nucleotides are TGTGCCAGCAGTTACGGCCAGGCCACAGATACGCAGTATTTT. This sequence encodes CASSYGQATDTQYF.

This clonotype appeared a few times. This rearrangement joins TRBV6-2 or TRBV6-3 to TRBJ2-3; 9 bases agree with TRBD2. The junction had 5 bases not matched to a gene; V was cut back by 11 bases and J by 2 bases. The CDR3 totals 13 residues. Germline V gene lookup returns CDR1 MNHEY and CDR2 SVGEGT. CDR3 in amino acids: CAAGLANTDTQYF. The CDR3 nucleotides are TGTGCCGCGGGACTAGCTAACACAGATACGCAGTATTTT.

This clonotype was counted many times. This sequence joins TRBV7-3 and TRBJ2-1, with unresolved D. The CDR3 is made up of 17 amino acids. CDR1 SGHTA and CDR2 FQGTGA come from the germline V gene. Between the trimmed V and J ends, which lost 6 bases and 0 bases, there was a span of 18 bases. The CDR3 sequence: CASSPEGGGSSYNEQFF. CDR3 nucleotides: TGTGCCAGCAGTCCAGAAGGTGGCGGTAGCTCCTACAATGAGCAGTTCTTC.